This is a list of T cell receptor beta chains from one sample in a study of shared clonotypes between healthy human individuals. The assay was immunoSEQ multiplex PCR, and TCRdb's table has in-frame clones only and misses some. This sample has around 100,000 clones; more than 65% occur once, and the top ten carry 20% to 25%. Input material: memory CD8+ T cells sorted from blood. These receptors were collected from a woman aged 25 to 39 in good health. Both conserved end residues are part of each CDR3. The order of the fields is V gene, D gene, J gene, clone size, CDR3 protein, CDR3 DNA. A D gene is named only where the DNA matches it firmly. Clone size is stated in some rows and not others, as once, few, many or a class when expanded.

V: TRBV6-1
D: NA
J: TRBJ2-6
size: few
CDR3: CASSEQSGANVLTF
DNA: TGTGCCAGCAGTGAACAATCTGGGGCCAACGTCCTGACTTTC

V: TRBV5-4
D: NA
J: TRBJ2-2
size: NA
CDR3: CASSLDSSNTGELFF
DNA: TGTGCCAGCAGCTTGGATAGCTCGAACACCGGGGAGCTGTTTTTT

V: TRBV6-5
D: TRBD1
J: TRBJ2-7
size: NA
CDR3: CAIRQGPSKPYGQYF
DNA: TGTGCCATCAGACAGGGGCCCTCAAAACCCTACGGGCAGTACTTC

V: TRBV5-1
D: NA
J: TRBJ2-7
size: NA
CDR3: CASSRAGGSYEQYF
DNA: TGCGCCAGCAGCCGGGCCGGCGGGTCCTACGAGCAGTACTTC

V: TRBV2
D: NA
J: TRBJ2-7
size: NA
CDR3: CASKGPTRGEQYF
DNA: TGTGCCAGCAAGGGACCCACCAGGGGCGAGCAGTACTTC

V: TRBV10-3
D: NA
J: TRBJ2-7
size: NA
CDR3: CAISDGSPGGEQYF
DNA: TGTGCCATCAGTGATGGGTCCCCTGGGGGCGAGCAGTACTTC

V: TRBV5-4
D: TRBD2
J: TRBJ2-1
size: few
CDR3: CASSLRAGGHNEQFF
DNA: TGTGCCAGCAGCTTGCGAGCGGGAGGCCACAATGAGCAGTTCTTC

V: TRBV7-6
D: TRBD1
J: TRBJ1-1
size: NA
CDR3: CASSLEAAGGTTEAFF
DNA: TGTGCCAGCAGCTTAGAGGCGGCAGGGGGTACGACTGAAGCTTTCTTT

V: TRBV14
D: TRBD1
J: TRBJ2-1
size: NA
CDR3: CASSRWTGNNEQFF
DNA: TGTGCCAGCAGCCGGTGGACAGGGAACAATGAGCAGTTCTTC

V: TRBV25-1
D: NA
J: TRBJ1-4
size: NA
CDR3: CASSAVGEKLFF
DNA: TGTGCCAGCAGTGCCGTCGGTGAAAAACTGTTTTTT

V: TRBV10-3
D: NA
J: TRBJ1-1
size: NA
CDR3: CAISDPSVHTLSPRLGDTEAFF
DNA: TGTGCCATCAGTGACCCCTCCGTCCATACATTATCCCCACGATTGGGTGACACTGAAGCTTTCTTT

V: TRBV11-2
D: TRBD1
J: TRBJ2-7
size: NA
CDR3: CASSTPRRGLSLGQYF
DNA: TGTGCCAGCAGCACACCGCGCAGGGGGCTCTCACTTGGGCAGTACTTC

V: TRBV29-1
D: TRBD1
J: TRBJ2-7
size: few
CDR3: CSVEEGIRQGGSYEQYF
DNA: TGCAGCGTTGAAGAGGGGATTAGACAGGGGGGGTCCTACGAGCAGTACTTC

V: TRBV7-8
D: NA
J: TRBJ1-2
size: NA
CDR3: CASSLDRAAHGYTF
DNA: TGTGCCAGCAGCTTAGACCGGGCTGCTCATGGCTACACCTTC

V: TRBV29-1
D: NA
J: TRBJ1-1
size: NA
CDR3: CSVWFGTGMAFF
DNA: TGCAGCGTTTGGTTCGGAACAGGGATGGCTTTCTTT

V: TRBV5-1
D: NA
J: TRBJ2-7
size: once
CDR3: CASSLEARAYEQYF
DNA: TGCGCCAGCAGCTTGGAAGCTAGGGCCTACGAGCAGTACTTC

V: TRBV27
D: TRBD2
J: TRBJ2-1
size: NA
CDR3: CASSPTRASGLFDEQFF
DNA: TGTGCCAGCAGCCCAACCAGGGCTAGCGGCCTTTTTGATGAGCAGTTCTTC

V: TRBV15
D: NA
J: TRBJ1-2
size: NA
CDR3: CATSSREENYGYTF
DNA: TGTGCCACCAGCAGCCGTGAAGAGAACTATGGCTACACCTTC

V: TRBV29-1
D: NA
J: TRBJ1-1
size: many
CDR3: CSVVGAAANTEAFF
DNA: TGCAGCGTTGTGGGGGCGGCAGCGAACACTGAAGCTTTCTTT

V: TRBV7-9
D: TRBD1
J: TRBJ2-1
size: NA
CDR3: CASSPWTGPYNEQFF
DNA: TGTGCCAGCAGCCCCTGGACAGGGCCATACAATGAGCAGTTCTTC

V: TRBV7-9
D: NA
J: TRBJ2-6
size: NA
CDR3: CASSPMGGGHSGANVLTF
DNA: TGTGCCAGCAGCCCCATGGGGGGCGGCCACTCTGGGGCCAACGTCCTGACTTTC

V: TRBV7-8
D: TRBD1
J: TRBJ2-3
size: NA
CDR3: CASSTNRGPDTQYF
DNA: TGTGCCAGCAGCACCAACAGGGGTCCAGATACGCAGTATTTT

V: TRBV28
D: TRBD2
J: TRBJ2-7
size: NA
CDR3: CASSLFVAGAYEQYF
DNA: TGTGCCAGCAGTCTCTTTGTAGCGGGAGCCTACGAGCAGTACTTC

V: TRBV27
D: TRBD1
J: TRBJ1-1
size: NA
CDR3: CASSLGQGLNTEAFF
DNA: TGTGCCAGCAGTTTAGGACAGGGGTTGAACACTGAAGCTTTCTTT

V: TRBV28
D: NA
J: TRBJ1-1
size: NA
CDR3: CASSRRGWLSTEAFF
DNA: TGTGCCAGCAGTCGCAGGGGCTGGTTGAGCACTGAAGCTTTCTTT

V: TRBV25-1
D: NA
J: TRBJ2-7
size: NA
CDR3: CASSGPGWGAYEQYF
DNA: TGTGCCAGCAGTGGACCGGGGTGGGGGGCCTACGAGCAGTACTTC

V: TRBV9
D: TRBD2
J: TRBJ2-7
size: NA
CDR3: CASSVLAGPYEQYF
DNA: TGTGCCAGCAGCGTACTAGCGGGACCCTACGAGCAGTACTTC

V: TRBV18
D: NA
J: TRBJ2-7
size: NA
CDR3: CASSPLSDRPYYEQYF
DNA: TGTGCCAGCTCACCCCTTTCGGACCGACCTTACTACGAGCAGTACTTC

V: TRBV5-4
D: NA
J: TRBJ2-1
size: NA
CDR3: CASSLIGIDDEQFF
DNA: TGTGCCAGCAGCTTGATTGGAATTGATGATGAGCAGTTCTTC

V: TRBV6-4
D: TRBD1
J: TRBJ2-2
size: few
CDR3: CASSEGQGDTGELFF
DNA: TGTGCCAGCAGTGAGGGACAGGGAGACACCGGGGAGCTGTTTTTT

V: TRBV30
D: NA
J: TRBJ1-6
size: NA
CDR3: CAWSRTAWSLHF
DNA: TGTGCCTGGAGTAGGACAGCTTGGTCCCTCCACTTT

V: TRBV13
D: NA
J: TRBJ2-7
size: few
CDR3: CASSPRASVSIYEQYF
DNA: TGTGCCAGCAGCCCCCGGGCTAGCGTCTCGATCTACGAGCAGTACTTC

V: TRBV6-1
D: NA
J: TRBJ2-2
size: NA
CDR3: CASSGVVNTGELFF
DNA: TGTGCCAGCAGTGGAGTAGTGAACACCGGGGAGCTGTTTTTT